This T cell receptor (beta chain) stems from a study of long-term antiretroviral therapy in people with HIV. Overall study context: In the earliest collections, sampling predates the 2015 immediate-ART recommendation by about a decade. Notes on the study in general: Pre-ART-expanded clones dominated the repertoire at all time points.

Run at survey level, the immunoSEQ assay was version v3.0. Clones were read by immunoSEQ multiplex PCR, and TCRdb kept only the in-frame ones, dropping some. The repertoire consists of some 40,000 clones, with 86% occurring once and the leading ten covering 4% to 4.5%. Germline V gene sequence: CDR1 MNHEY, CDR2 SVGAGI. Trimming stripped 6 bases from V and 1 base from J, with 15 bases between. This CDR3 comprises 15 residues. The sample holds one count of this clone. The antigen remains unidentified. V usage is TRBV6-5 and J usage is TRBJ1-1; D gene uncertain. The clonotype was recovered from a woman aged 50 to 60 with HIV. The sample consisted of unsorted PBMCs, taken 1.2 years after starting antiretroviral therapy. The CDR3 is CASRAPTDSNTEAFF. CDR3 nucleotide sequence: TGTGCCAGCAGAGCTCCGACGGACTCGAACACTGAAGCTTTCTTT.